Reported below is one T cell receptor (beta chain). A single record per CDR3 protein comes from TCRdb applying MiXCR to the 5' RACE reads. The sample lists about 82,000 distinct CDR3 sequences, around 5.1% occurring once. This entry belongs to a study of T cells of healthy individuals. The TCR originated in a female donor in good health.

CDR3 DNA sequence: TGTGCCAGCAAGACACGGACTAGCGGGAGAGCTATGCAGTTCTTC. Translated: CASKTRTSGRAMQFF. The chain has TRBV6-5 and TRBJ2-1; 13 positions agree with TRBD2. The CDR3 has 15 residues. Germline V CDR1 and CDR2: MNHEY, SVGAGI. V was clipped by 7 bases and J by 12 bases; unmatched bases: 12.